Shown below are 15 T cell receptor beta chains from a single sample sequenced in a study of T cells in Graves' hyperthyroidism and ophthalmopathy. TCR beta CDR3 regions were amplified from RNA. Initially, a first-round RT-PCR of the TCR CDR3 employed the HTBI primer set. TCRdb re-called the multiplex PCR reads with MiXCR, one entry per CDR3 protein. The repertoire holds over 250,000 distinct CDR3 sequences, with less than 30% as singletons. The sequenced material came from blood. The receptors come from a man aged 40-49 years with Graves' hyperthyroidism that later progressed to Graves' ophthalmopathy.

There are many counts of this clonotype. The chain carries TRBV19 and TRBJ2-3; D possibly corresponds to TRBD2 (5 bases). Trimming removed 3 bases at V and 2 bases at J, with 12 bases between. The CDR3 loop spans 15 amino acids. Germline assignment: CDR1 LNHDA and CDR2 SQIVND (reference sequence). DNA for the CDR3: TGTGCCAGTAGTATTGGGCGGGTACTCACAGATACGCAGTATTTT. Encoded protein: CASSIGRVLTDTQYF. Based on the CDR3 plus reference TRBV19 and TRBJ2-3, the full variable domain is DGGITQSPKYLFRKEGQNVTLSCEQNLNHDAMYWYRQDPGQGLRLIYYSQIVNDFQKGDIAEGYSVSREKKESFPLTVTSAQKNPTAFYLCASSIGRVLTDTQYFGPGTRLTVL.

The rearrangement joins TRBV18 to TRBJ2-5; TRBD2 matches at 15 bases. V lost 0 bases and J lost 5; bases outside the gene matches: 7. Germline-derived CDR1 and CDR2 are KGHSH and LQKENI. The CDR3 extends over 18 amino acids. The chain's CDR3 is CASSPPGLAGGPWETQYF. The CDR3 region has the DNA TGTGCCAGCTCACCACCTGGACTAGCGGGAGGGCCTTGGGAGACCCAGTACTTC.

This clonotype was recorded many times. The rearrangement uses TRBV6-2 or TRBV6-3 and TRBJ2-3; 10 bases are shared with TRBD2. Per the germline V gene, CDR1 is MNHEY and CDR2 is SVGEGT. The CDR3 is 17 residues long. V gave up 2 bases and J gave up 0 bases; unmatched junction bases: 5. CDR3 protein: CASSYGVTSGSTDTQYF. The CDR3 DNA is TGTGCCAGCAGTTACGGAGTGACTAGCGGGAGCACAGATACGCAGTATTTT.

This clonotype has at least ten counts. This sequence joins TRBV11-2 and TRBJ2-5; 7 bases fit TRBD1. Germline assignment: CDR1 SGHAT and CDR2 FQNNGV. The CDR3 contains 14 residues. V lost 5 bases, J lost 9 bases, and 12 bases stayed unmatched. CDR3 coding DNA: TGTGCCAGCAGCGCCGGGACAGACCTTCTGGCCCAGTACTTC. It yields the protein CASSAGTDLLAQYF.

The chain carries TRBV12-3 or TRBV12-4 and TRBJ1-5, with TRBD1 matching 8 bases. V shed 5 bases, J shed 5 bases, and the junction held 14 bases outside the gene matches. CDR3 length: 17 amino acids. Here the CDR3 DNA reads TGTGCCAGCAGTCCAGGACAGGGCCAGGGATCTTATCAGCCCCAGCATTTT. The encoded protein is CASSPGQGQGSYQPQHF.

This clonotype was detected only a few times. This chain links TRBV20-1 with TRBJ2-5; D tentatively fits TRBD1 or TRBD2 (5 bases each). The V gene's germline CDR1 is DFQATT and CDR2 SNEGSKA (reference sequence). The CDR3 consists of 15 residues. Trimming took off 6 bases at V and 5 bases at J, with 22 bases between the two ends. The CDR3 loop is CSAELLRGLGETQYF. CDR3 bases: TGCAGTGCAGAACTTCTACGGGGCCTCGGGGAGACCCAGTACTTC.

This clonotype was seen only a few times. The CDR3 nucleotides read TGTGCCAGCAGCCTTGTGAGGACAGGGGGGGAGACCCAGTACTTC. It yields the protein CASSLVRTGGETQYF. V is TRBV7-9 and J is TRBJ2-5, with 10 bases matching TRBD1. The trim removed 5 bases at V and 5 bases at J, leaving 8 bases unmatched. Per germline, CDR1 SEHNR and CDR2 FQNEAQ (reference sequence). This CDR3 has 15 residues. Full variable domain (remainder filled in from reference TRBV7-9 and TRBJ2-5): DTGVSQNPRHKITKRGQNVTFRCDPISEHNRLYWYRQTLGQGPEFLTYFQNEAQLEKSRLLSDRFSAERPKGSFSTLEIQRTEQGDSAMYLCASSLVRTGGETQYFGPGTRLLVL.

This clonotype was recorded at least ten times. The chain links TRBV4-1 to TRBJ2-5; a weak D match, TRBD1 (5 bases). Per germline, CDR1 MGHRA and CDR2 YSYEKL. The CDR3 consists of 14 residues. Trimming shortened V by 1 base and J by 1 base, and 7 bases separated the two germline ends. The CDR3 DNA follows: TGCGCCAGCAGCCAAGGGGGCAGCCAAGAGACCCAGTACTTC. The encoded protein is CASSQGGSQETQYF.

This clonotype was seen at least ten times. The rearrangement uses TRBV29-1 and TRBJ1-2; no clear D. CDR3 length: 12 amino acids. Trimming removed 4 bases at V and 6 bases at J, with 12 bases between. Germline CDR1 and CDR2: SQVTM and ANQGSEA. Written as DNA, the CDR3 is TGCAGCGTTGGGTCGCGACCGAATGGCTACACCTTC. This translates into CSVGSRPNGYTF.

This clonotype was recorded many times. The chain couples TRBV5-1 to TRBJ1-1; no clear D. The CDR3 is 13 residues long. The V gene's germline CDR1 is SGHRS and CDR2 YFSETQ. V was trimmed by 2 bases and J by 1 base, leaving 6 bases between them. The CDR3 loop is CASSLSWNTEAFF. The CDR3, as DNA: TGCGCCAGCAGCTTATCCTGGAACACTGAAGCTTTCTTT.

This clonotype came up many times. This chain uses TRBV12-3 or TRBV12-4 with TRBJ1-1; 8 bases are a match to TRBD1. CDR3 size: 14 residues. The V and J ends lost 5 bases and 5 bases, in that order; junction bases with no gene match: 7. The CDR3 nucleotides are TGTGCCAGCAGTCGGGGACAGGCCACTACTGAAGCTTTCTTT. Its protein product is CASSRGQATTEAFF.

The rearrangement uses TRBV20-1 and TRBJ2-7; 8 bases are shared with TRBD1. Germline CDR1 reads DFQATT; CDR2 reads SNEGSKA (reference sequence). Germline trimming cut 0 bases from V and 7 bases from J; bases unmatched to any gene: 5. The CDR3 consists of 13 residues. The CDR3 is CSAREGGQVEQYF. The CDR3 bases are TGCAGTGCTAGAGAGGGGGGACAGGTGGAGCAGTACTTC.

Many counts were recorded for this clonotype. J is TRBJ2-7 and V is TRBV27, with 10 bases matching TRBD2. V was pared by 3 bases and J by 2 bases, with 4 bases of the junction left unmatched. Per the germline V gene, CDR1 is MNHEY and CDR2 is SMNVEV (reference sequence). The CDR3 sequence is 15 residues long. CDR3: CASSFRGLAAYEQYF. In DNA, the CDR3 is TGTGCCAGCAGTTTCCGCGGACTAGCGGCCTACGAGCAGTACTTC.

This clonotype was recorded many times. The V call is TRBV11-3, the J call TRBJ2-5, with 9 bases aligning to TRBD1. CDR3 length: 17 amino acids. CDR1 is SGHNT, CDR2 YENEEA, per germline. V was pared by 5 bases and J by 4 bases, with 14 bases of the junction left unmatched. In DNA form, the CDR3 reads TGTGCCAGCAGCACGGGGACAGGGATACGATTTGGAGAGACCCAGTACTTC. Residues: CASSTGTGIRFGETQYF.

The chain joins TRBV28 to TRBJ1-2, with D perhaps TRBD1 (5 bases). Deletions cut 6 bases from V and 0 bases from J, with 8 bases between. The V gene's germline CDR1 is MDHEN and CDR2 SYDVKM. CDR3 size: 13 residues. The CDR3 sequence: CASRWGSNYGYTF. CDR3 bases: TGTGCCAGCAGGTGGGGGTCTAACTATGGCTACACCTTC.